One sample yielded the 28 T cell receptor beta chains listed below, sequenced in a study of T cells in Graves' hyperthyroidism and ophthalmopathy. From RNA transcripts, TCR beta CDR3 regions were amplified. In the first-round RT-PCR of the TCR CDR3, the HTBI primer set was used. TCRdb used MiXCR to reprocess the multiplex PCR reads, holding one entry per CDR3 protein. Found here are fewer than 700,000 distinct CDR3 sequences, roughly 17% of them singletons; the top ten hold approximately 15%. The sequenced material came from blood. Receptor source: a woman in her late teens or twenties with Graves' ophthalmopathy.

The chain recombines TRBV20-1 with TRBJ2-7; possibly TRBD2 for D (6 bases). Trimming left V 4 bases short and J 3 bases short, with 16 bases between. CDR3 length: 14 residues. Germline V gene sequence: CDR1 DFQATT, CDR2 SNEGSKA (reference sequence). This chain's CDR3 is CSAISRLEGYEQYF. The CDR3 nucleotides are TGCAGTGCTATCTCCCGACTAGAGGGCTACGAGCAGTACTTC.

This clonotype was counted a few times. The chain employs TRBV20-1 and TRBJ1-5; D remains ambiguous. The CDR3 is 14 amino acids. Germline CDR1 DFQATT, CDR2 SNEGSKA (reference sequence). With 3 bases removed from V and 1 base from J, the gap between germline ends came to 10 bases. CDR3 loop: CSASGRLSNQPQHF. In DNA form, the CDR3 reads TGCAGTGCTAGTGGGAGGTTGAGCAATCAGCCCCAGCATTTT.

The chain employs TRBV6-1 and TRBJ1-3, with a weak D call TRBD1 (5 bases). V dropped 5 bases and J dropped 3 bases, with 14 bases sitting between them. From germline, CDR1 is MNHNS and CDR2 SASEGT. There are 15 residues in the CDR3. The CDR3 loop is CASSPRGDGGNTIYF. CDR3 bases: TGTGCCAGCAGTCCTAGGGGTGACGGTGGAAACACCATATATTTT.

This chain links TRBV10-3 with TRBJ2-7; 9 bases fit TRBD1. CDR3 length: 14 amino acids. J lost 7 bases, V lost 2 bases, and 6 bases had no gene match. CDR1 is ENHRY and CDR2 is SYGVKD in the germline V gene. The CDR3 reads CAISEGTGLWEQYF. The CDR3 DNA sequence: TGTGCCATCAGTGAGGGGACAGGGCTCTGGGAGCAGTACTTC.

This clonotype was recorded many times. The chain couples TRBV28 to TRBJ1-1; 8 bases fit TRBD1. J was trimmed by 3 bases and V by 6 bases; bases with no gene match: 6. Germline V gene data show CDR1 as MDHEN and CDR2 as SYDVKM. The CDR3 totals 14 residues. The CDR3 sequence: CASSLDREHTEAFF. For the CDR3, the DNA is TGTGCCAGCAGCTTGGACAGGGAGCACACTGAAGCTTTCTTT.

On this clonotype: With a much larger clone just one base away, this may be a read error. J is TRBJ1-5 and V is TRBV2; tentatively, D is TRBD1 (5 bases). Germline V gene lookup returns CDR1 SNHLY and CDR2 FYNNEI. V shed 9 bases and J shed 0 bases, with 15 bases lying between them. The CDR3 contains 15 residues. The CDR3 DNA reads TGTGCCAGTTCCCGGGACGGATATAGCAATCAGCCCCAGCATTTT. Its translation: CASSRDGYSNQPQHF. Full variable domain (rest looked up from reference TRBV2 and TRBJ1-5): EPEVTQTPSHQVTQMGQEVILRCVPISNHLYFYWYRQILGQKVEFLVSFYNNEISEKSEIFDDQFSVERPDGSNFTLKIRSTKLEDSAMYFCASSRDGYSNQPQHFGDGTRLSIL.

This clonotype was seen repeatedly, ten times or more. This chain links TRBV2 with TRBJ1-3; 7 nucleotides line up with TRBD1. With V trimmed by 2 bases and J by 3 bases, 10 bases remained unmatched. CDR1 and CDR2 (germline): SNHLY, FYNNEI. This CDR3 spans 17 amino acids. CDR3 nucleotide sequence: TGTGCCAGCAGTGAAACAGGGGCGATCCTTTATGGAAACACCATATATTTT. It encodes CASSETGAILYGNTIYF. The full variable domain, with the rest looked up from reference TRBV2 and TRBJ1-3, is EPEVTQTPSHQVTQMGQEVILRCVPISNHLYFYWYRQILGQKVEFLVSFYNNEISEKSEIFDDQFSVERPDGSNFTLKIRSTKLEDSAMYFCASSETGAILYGNTIYFGEGSWLTVV.

The CDR3 nucleotides read TGTGCCAGCAGCTTGGCCAGGGGGTCACGGAAAAACATTCAGTACTTC. This gives the protein CASSLARGSRKNIQYF. V is TRBV5-8 and J is TRBJ2-4; TRBD1 matches 7 bases. Germline V gene lookup returns CDR1 SGHTS and CDR2 YDEGEE. This CDR3 spans 16 amino acids. V dropped 0 bases and J dropped 4; count of bases not matched to a gene: 7.

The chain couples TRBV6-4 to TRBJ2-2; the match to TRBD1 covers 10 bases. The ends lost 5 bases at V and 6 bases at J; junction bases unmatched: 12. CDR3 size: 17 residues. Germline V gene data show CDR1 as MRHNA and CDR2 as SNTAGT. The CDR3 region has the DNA TGTGCCAGCAGTTACCCGGGACATGGACAGGGGGCCGGGGAGCTGTTTTTT. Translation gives CASSYPGHGQGAGELFF.

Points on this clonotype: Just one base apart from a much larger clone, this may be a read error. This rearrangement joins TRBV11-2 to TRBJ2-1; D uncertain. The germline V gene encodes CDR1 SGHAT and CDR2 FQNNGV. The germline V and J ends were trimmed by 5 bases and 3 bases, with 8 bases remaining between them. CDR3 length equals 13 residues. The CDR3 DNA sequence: TGTGCCAGCAGCCTCCGGGTCTACAATGAGCAGTTCTTC. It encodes CASSLRVYNEQFF.

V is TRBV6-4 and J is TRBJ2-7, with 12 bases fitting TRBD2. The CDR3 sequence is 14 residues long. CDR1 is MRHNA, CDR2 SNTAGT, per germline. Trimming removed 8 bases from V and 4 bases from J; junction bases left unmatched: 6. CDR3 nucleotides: TGTGCCAGCGGGTCCGGGACTAGCGGGTACGAGCAGTACTTC. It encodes CASGSGTSGYEQYF.

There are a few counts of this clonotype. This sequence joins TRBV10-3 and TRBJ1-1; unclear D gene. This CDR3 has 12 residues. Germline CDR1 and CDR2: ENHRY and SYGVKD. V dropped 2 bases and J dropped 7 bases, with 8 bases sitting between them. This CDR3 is CAISEGRLEAFF. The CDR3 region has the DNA TGTGCCATCAGTGAGGGCAGGCTTGAAGCTTTCTTT.

CDR3 residues: CASSKGTSALLAKNIQYF. CDR3 bases: TGTGCCAGCAGTAAGGGGACTAGTGCCTTACTAGCCAAAAACATTCAGTACTTC. The chain combines TRBV28 with TRBJ2-4, with 8 nucleotides matching TRBD2. This CDR3 contains 18 residues. V shed 5 bases, J shed 0 bases, and the junction held 12 bases outside the gene matches. Germline CDR1 is MDHEN and CDR2 is SYDVKM.

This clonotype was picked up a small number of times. The CDR3 bases are TGCAGCGTTCGACTATTGGGGGAGCAGTACTTC. This gives the protein CSVRLLGEQYF. The rearrangement uses TRBV29-1 and TRBJ2-7; a possible D gene is TRBD2 (5 bases). Germline V CDR1 and CDR2: SQVTM, ANQGSEA. There are 11 residues in the CDR3. The ends were cut back, 5 bases at V and 7 bases at J, with 12 bases in the middle.

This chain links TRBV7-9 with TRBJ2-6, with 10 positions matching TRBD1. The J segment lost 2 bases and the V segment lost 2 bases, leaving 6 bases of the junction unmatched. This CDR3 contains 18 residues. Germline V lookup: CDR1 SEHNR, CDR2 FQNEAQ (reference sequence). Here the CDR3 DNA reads TGTGCCAGCAGCTTAACAGGGACAGGGGTGCCTGGGGCCAACGTCCTGACTTTC. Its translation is CASSLTGTGVPGANVLTF.

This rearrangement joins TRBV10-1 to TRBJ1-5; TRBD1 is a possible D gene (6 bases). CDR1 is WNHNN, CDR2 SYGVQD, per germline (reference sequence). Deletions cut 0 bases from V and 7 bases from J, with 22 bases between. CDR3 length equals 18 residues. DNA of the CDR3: TGCGCCAGCAGTGAGTCCACTCCGACAGGAGGACCGCGACAGCCCCAGCATTTT. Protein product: CASSESTPTGGPRQPQHF.

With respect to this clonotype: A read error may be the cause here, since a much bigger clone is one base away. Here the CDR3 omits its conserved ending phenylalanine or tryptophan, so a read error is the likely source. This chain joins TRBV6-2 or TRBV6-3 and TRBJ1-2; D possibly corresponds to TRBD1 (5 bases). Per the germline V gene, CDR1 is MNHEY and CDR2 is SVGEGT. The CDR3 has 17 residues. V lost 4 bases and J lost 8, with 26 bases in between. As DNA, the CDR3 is TGTGCCAGCAGTTCGCCCACCGGTGGGGGAAGGGTAGGGGGCTACACCCTC. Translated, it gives CASSSPTGGGRVGGYTL.

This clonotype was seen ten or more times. CDR3 sequence (DNA): TGTGCCAGCAGCTTGGGTCCTGCGACAGCGGGTTACAATGAGCAGTTCTTC. Translated: CASSLGPATAGYNEQFF. V gene TRBV11-2 combines with J gene TRBJ2-1, with D perhaps TRBD2 (6 bases). Germline CDR1 SGHAT, CDR2 FQNNGV. V gave up 3 bases and J gave up 4 bases, with 19 bases separating them. CDR3 size: 17 residues.

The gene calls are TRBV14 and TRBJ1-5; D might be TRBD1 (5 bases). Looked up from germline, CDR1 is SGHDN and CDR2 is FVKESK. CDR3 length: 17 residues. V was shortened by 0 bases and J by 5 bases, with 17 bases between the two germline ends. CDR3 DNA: TGTGCCAGCAGCCAAGAATCGGCCCGACAGCTAGATCAGCCCCAGCATTTT. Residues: CASSQESARQLDQPQHF.

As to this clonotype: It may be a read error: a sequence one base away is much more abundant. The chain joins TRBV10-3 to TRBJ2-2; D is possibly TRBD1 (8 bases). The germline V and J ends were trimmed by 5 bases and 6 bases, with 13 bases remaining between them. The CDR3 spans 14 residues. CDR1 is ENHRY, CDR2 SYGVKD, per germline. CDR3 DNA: TGTGCCATCAGTACAGGGGGGGGCGCCGGGGAGCTGTTTTTT. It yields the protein CAISTGGGAGELFF.

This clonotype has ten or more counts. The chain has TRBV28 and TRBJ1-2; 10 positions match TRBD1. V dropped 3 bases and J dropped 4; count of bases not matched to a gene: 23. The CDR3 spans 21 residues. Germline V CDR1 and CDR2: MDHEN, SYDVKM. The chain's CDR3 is CASSLPGGIIGTGEGVYGYTF. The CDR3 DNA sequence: TGTGCCAGCAGTTTGCCGGGTGGAATAATCGGGACAGGGGAAGGGGTCTATGGCTACACCTTC.

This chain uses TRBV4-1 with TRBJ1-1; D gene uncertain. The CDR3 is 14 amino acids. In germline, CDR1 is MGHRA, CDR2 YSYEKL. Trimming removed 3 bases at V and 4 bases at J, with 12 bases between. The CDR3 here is CASSQGLRSTEAFF. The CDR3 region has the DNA TGCGCCAGCAGCCAGGGATTAAGATCCACTGAAGCTTTCTTT.

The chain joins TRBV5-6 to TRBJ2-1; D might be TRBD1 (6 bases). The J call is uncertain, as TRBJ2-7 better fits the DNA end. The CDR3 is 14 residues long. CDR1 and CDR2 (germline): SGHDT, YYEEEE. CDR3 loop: CASSFGTNYNEQYF. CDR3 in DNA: TGTGCCAGCAGCTTTGGGACAAACTACAATGAGCAGTACTTC.

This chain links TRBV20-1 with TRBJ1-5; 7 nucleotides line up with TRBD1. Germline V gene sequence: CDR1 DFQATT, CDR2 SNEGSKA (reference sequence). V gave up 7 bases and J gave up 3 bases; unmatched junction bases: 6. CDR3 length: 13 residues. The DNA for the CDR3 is TGCAGTGGTTTAGACAGGGTCAATCAGCCCCAGCATTTT. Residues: CSGLDRVNQPQHF.

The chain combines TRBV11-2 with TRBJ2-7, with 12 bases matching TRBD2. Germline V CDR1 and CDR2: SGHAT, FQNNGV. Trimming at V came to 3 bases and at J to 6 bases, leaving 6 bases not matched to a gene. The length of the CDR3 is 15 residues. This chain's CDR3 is CASSFLTSGRGEQYF. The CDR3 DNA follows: TGTGCCAGCAGCTTTTTGACTAGCGGGAGAGGCGAGCAGTACTTC.

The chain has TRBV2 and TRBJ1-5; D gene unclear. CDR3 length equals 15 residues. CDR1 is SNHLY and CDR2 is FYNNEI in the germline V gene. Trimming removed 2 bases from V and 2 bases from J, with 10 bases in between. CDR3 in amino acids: CASSEQRRGNQPQHF. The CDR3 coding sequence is TGTGCCAGCAGTGAACAGAGGAGGGGCAATCAGCCCCAGCATTTT.

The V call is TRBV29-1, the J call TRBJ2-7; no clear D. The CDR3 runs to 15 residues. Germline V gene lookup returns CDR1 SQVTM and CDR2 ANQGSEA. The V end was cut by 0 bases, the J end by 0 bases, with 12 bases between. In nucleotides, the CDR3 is TGCAGCGTTGAAGAATGGGCGAGGTACTCCTACGAGCAGTACTTC. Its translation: CSVEEWARYSYEQYF.

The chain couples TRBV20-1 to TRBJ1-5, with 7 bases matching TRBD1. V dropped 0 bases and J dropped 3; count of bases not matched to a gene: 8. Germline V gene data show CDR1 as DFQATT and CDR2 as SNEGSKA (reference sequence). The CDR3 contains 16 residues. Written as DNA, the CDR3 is TGCAGTGCTAGAGATTTCCAGACAGGGACCAATCAGCCCCAGCATTTT. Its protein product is CSARDFQTGTNQPQHF.